The 3 T cell receptor beta chains presented below share a single source sample, sequenced in a study of OX40 agonist ivuxolimab in advanced cancers. This table comes from immunoSEQ multiplex PCR, and its TCRdb copy is limited to in-frame clones, with some not included. The sample lists about 36,000 clones, approximately 78% occurring once. The sample in question was CD4+ or CD8+ T cells sorted from blood, obtained in a trial of the OX40 agonist ivuxolimab. The receptors shown here come from an adult with an advanced solid tumor such as melanoma, head and neck, liver or kidney cancer.

The chain links TRBV2 to TRBJ2-7; TRBD2 might be the D (5 bases). The V end lost 10 bases, the J end lost 4 bases, and 17 bases lay between the germline ends. The CDR3 length is 13 residues. Germline assignment: CDR1 SNHLY and CDR2 FYNNEI. The CDR3 region has the DNA TGTGCCACAAATTCCGGGGTAGCTTACGAGCAGTACTTC. Protein: CATNSGVAYEQYF.

The chain carries TRBV5-6 and TRBJ2-7; D is unresolved. V lost 2 bases and J lost 5, with 17 bases in between. Germline CDR1 and CDR2: SGHDT and YYEEEE. This CDR3 is 15 amino acids long. CDR3 residues: CASSFGRKGPHEQYF. CDR3 DNA: TGTGCCAGCAGCTTTGGTAGAAAGGGTCCCCACGAGCAGTACTTC.

V usage is TRBV5-4 and J usage is TRBJ1-1; the D is unclear. The CDR3 sequence is 14 residues long. Germline V gene lookup returns CDR1 SGHNT and CDR2 YYREEE (reference sequence). V lost 2 bases to trimming and J lost 3 bases, with 11 bases between them. The CDR3 reads CASSLESRHTEAFF. As DNA, the CDR3 is TGTGCCAGCAGCTTAGAGTCGCGTCACACTGAAGCTTTCTTT.